This T cell receptor (beta chain) was found in a study of early T cells in non-severe SARS-CoV-2 infection. About the research overall: Chains stayed unpaired after sequencing of bulk RNA from unsorted whole blood.

Study-wide results and limits: Anti-spike CD8 specificities were favored by VDJdb matching, whose results missed private and CD4 specificities.

This clonotype turned up a few times. No antigen is known for it. Researchers tagged individual cDNA molecules with unique molecular identifiers. MiXCR, run by TCRdb on the 5' RACE reads, gives a single entry per CDR3 protein. The sample has approximately 64,000 distinct CDR3 sequences, roughly 18% seen once; the top ten hold roughly 9%. Germline CDR1 is MGHDK and CDR2 is SYGVNS. The CDR3 sequence is 15 residues long. With 5 bases clipped from V and 1 base from J, the junction kept 7 bases outside the gene matches. This receptor was obtained from an adult who was a healthcare worker with PCR-confirmed SARS-CoV-2 infection or an uninfected control (not recorded which). This rearrangement joins TRBV25-1 to TRBJ2-7, with 8 bases lining up with TRBD1. This sample comprised whole blood, obtained at baseline. CDR3 loop: CASSSMGQDSYEQYF. DNA for the CDR3: TGTGCCAGCAGTAGCATGGGACAGGATTCCTACGAGCAGTACTTC.